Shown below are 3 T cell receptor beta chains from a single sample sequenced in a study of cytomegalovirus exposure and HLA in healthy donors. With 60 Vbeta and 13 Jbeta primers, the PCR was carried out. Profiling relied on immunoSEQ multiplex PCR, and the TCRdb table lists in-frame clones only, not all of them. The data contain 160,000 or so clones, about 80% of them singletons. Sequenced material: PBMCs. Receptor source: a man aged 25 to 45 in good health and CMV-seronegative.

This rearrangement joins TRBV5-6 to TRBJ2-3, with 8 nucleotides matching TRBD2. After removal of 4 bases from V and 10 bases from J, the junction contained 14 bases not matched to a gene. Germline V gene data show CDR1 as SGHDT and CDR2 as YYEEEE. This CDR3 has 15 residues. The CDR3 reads CASSLRLAGWPAQYF. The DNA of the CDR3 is TGTGCCAGCAGCCTGCGTTTAGCGGGGTGGCCGGCGCAGTATTTT.

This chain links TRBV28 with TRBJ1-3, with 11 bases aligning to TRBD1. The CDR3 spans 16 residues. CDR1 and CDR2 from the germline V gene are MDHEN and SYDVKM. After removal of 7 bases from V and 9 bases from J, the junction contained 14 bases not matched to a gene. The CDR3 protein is CASNEGTGGFLGTIYF. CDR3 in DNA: TGTGCCAGCAACGAGGGGACAGGGGGTTTTCTCGGCACCATATATTTT.

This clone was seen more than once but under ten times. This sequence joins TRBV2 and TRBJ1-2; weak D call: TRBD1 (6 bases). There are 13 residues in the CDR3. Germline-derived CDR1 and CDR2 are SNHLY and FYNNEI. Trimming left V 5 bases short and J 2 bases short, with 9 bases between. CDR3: CASSRTVNYGYTF. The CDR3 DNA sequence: TGTGCCAGCAGTCGGACAGTGAACTATGGCTACACCTTC.